Sequencing of this T cell receptor beta chain was carried out in a study of early T cells in non-severe SARS-CoV-2 infection. The wider study: Sequenced material consisted of bulk RNA (from unsorted whole blood), and chains were unpaired. Findings and caveats of the study: A preference for anti-spike CD8 responses marked VDJdb matching, which missed private and CD4 specificities.

Individual cDNA molecules received unique molecular identifiers. TCRdb recomputed calls from the 5' RACE reads with MiXCR, one row per CDR3 protein. The top ten clones hold more than 3.5% of a sample with 50,000 to 65,000 distinct CDR3 sequences, about an eighth of them seen once. This clonotype has a handful of counts. Its antigen is as yet unknown. The V gene's germline CDR1 is SGHVS and CDR2 FQNEAQ. The germline V and J ends were trimmed by 2 bases and 2 bases, with 12 bases remaining between them. The CDR3 has 15 residues. The source of this sequence is an adult who was a healthcare worker with PCR-confirmed SARS-CoV-2 infection or an uninfected control (not recorded which). V gene TRBV7-8 combines with J gene TRBJ2-5, with D unclear. Sample: whole blood. CDR3 DNA: TGTGCCAGCAGCTTAAGTTCCAGCCTGCAAGAGACCCAGTACTTC. Translated: CASSLSSSLQETQYF.